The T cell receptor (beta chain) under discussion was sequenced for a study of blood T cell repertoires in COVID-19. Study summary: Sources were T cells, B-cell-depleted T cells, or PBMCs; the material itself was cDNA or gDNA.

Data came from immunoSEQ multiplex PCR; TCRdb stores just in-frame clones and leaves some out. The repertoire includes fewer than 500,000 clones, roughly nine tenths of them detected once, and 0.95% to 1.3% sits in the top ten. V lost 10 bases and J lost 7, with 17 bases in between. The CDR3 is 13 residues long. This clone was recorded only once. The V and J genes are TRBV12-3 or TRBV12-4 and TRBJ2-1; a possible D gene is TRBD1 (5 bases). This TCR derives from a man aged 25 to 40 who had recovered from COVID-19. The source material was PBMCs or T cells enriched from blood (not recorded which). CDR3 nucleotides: TGTGCCATCGGGTCCGCGACAGCGAATGAGCAGTTCTTC. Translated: CAIGSATANEQFF.